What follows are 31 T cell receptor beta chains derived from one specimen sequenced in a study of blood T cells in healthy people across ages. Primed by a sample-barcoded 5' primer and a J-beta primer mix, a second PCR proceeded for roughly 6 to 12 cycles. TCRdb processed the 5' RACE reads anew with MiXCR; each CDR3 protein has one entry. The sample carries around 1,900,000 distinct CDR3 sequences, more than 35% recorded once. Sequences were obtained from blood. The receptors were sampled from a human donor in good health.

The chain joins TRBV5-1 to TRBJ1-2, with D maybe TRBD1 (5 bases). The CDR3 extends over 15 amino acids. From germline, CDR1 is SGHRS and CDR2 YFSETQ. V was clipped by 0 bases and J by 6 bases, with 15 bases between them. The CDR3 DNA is TGCGCCAGCAGCTTGGTTTTTAGGGGAGTTAATGGCTACACCTTC. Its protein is CASSLVFRGVNGYTF.

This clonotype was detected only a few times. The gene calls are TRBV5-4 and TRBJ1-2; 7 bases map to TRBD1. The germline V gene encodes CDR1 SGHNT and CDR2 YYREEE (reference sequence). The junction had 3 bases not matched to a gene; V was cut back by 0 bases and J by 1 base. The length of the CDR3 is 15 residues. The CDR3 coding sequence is TGTGCCAGCAGCTTGGGGACAGGCTATAACTATGGCTACACCTTC. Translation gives CASSLGTGYNYGYTF.

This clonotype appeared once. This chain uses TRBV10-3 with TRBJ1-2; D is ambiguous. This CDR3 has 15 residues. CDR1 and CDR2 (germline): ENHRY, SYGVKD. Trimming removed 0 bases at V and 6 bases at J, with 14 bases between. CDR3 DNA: TGTGCCATCAGTGAGTCGAGGCGGCCCCAAAATGGCTACACCTTC. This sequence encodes CAISESRRPQNGYTF.

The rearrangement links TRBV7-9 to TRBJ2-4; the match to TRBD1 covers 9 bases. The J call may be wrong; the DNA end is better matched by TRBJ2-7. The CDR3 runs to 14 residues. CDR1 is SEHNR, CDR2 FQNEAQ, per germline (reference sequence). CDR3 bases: TGTGCCAGCAGCCCGGGGGGACAGGGCCACGAGCAGTACTTC. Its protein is CASSPGGQGHEQYF.

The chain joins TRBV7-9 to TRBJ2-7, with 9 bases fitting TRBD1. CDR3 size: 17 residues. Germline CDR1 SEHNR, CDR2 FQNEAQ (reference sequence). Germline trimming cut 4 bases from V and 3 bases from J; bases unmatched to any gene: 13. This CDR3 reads CASSSTRTGALGYEQYF. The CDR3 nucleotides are TGTGCCAGCAGCTCAACCAGGACAGGGGCCCTGGGCTACGAGCAGTACTTC.

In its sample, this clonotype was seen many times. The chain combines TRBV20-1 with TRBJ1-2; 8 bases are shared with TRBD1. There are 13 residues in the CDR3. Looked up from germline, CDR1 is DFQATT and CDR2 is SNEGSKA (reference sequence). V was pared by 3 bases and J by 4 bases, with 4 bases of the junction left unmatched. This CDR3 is CSASPTGGYGYTF. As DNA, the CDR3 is TGCAGTGCTAGTCCCACAGGGGGCTATGGCTACACCTTC.

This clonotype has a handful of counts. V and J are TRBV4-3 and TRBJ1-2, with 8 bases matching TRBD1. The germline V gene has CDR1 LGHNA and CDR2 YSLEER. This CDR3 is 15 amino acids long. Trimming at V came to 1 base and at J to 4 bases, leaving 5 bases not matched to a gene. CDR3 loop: CASSQVGQEFYGYTF. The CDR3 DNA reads TGCGCCAGCAGCCAAGTGGGACAGGAGTTCTATGGCTACACCTTC.

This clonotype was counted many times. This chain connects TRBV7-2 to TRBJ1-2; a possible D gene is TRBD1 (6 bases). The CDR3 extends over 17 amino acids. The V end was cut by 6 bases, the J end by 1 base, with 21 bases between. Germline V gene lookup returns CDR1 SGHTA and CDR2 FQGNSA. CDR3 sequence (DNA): TGTGCCAGCAGGGGGCCAAGGACAGATCGCTTTAACTATGGCTACACCTTC. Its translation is CASRGPRTDRFNYGYTF.

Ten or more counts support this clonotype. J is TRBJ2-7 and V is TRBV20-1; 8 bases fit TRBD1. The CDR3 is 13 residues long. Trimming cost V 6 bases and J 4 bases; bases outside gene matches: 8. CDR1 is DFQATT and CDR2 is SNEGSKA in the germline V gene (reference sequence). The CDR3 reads CSASRTGTYEQYF. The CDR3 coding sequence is TGCAGTGCCAGCAGGACAGGGACGTACGAGCAGTACTTC.

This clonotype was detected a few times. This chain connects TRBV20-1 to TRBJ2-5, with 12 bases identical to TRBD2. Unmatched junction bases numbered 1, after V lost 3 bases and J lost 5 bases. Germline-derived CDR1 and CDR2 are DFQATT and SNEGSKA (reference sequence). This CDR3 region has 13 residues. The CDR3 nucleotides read TGCAGTGCTAGCACTAGCGGGGGGGAGACCCAGTACTTC. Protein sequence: CSASTSGGETQYF.

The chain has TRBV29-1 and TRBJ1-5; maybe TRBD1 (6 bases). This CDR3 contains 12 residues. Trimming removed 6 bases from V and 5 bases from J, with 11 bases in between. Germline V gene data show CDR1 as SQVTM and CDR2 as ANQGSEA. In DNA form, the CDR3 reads TGCAGCGTGTCGACAGGCCATCAGCCCCAGCATTTT. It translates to CSVSTGHQPQHF. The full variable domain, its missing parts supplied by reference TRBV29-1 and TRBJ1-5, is SAVISQKPSRDICQRGTSLTIQCQVDSQVTMMFWYRQQPGQSLTLIATANQGSEATYESGFVIDKFPISRPNLTFSTLTVSNMSPEDSSIYLCSVSTGHQPQHFGDGTRLSIL.

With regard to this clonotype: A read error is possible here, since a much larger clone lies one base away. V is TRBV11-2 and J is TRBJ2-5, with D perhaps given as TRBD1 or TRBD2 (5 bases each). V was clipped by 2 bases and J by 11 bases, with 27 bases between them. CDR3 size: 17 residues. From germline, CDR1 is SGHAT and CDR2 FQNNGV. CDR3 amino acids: CASSLILAGQGVNEQYF. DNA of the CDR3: TGTGCCAGCAGCTTAATTCTGGCGGGTCAGGGAGTCAATGAGCAGTACTTC.

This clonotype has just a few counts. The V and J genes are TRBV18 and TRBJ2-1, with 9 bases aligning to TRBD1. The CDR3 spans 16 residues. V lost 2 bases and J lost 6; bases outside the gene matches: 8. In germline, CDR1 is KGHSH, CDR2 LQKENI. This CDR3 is CASSPREVQGANEQFF. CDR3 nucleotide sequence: TGTGCCAGCTCACCAAGGGAAGTACAGGGGGCCAATGAGCAGTTCTTC.

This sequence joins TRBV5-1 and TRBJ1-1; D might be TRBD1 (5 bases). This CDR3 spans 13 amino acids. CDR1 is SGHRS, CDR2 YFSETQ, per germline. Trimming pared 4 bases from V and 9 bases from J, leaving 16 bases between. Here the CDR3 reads CASSLPGAEKAFF. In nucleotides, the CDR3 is TGCGCCAGCAGCCTTCCCGGGGCCGAAAAAGCTTTCTTT.

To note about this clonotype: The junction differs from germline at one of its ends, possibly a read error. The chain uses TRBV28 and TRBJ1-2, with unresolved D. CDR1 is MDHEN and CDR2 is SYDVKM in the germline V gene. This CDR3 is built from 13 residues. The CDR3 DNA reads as TGTGCCGGCAGCCGACTGATAACCTATGGCTACACCTTC. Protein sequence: CAGSRLITYGYTF.

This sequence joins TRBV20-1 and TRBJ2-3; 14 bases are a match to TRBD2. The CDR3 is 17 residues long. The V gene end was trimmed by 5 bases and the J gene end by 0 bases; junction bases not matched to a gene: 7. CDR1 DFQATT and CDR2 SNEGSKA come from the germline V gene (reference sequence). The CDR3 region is CSAGLAGGTVSTDTQYF. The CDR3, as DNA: TGCAGTGCTGGACTAGCGGGGGGTACCGTTAGCACAGATACGCAGTATTTT.

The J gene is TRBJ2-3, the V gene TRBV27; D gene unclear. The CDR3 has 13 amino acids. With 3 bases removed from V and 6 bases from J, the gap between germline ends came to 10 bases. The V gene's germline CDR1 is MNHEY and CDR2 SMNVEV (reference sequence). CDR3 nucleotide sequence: TGTGCCAGCAGTTTTTCGTCTGACGATACGCAGTATTTT. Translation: CASSFSSDDTQYF.

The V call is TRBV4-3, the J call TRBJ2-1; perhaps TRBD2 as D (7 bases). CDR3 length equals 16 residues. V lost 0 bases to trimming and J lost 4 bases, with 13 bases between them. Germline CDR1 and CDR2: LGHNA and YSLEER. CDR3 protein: CASSQDSGGWYNEQFF. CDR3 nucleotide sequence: TGCGCCAGCAGCCAAGATTCGGGGGGCTGGTACAATGAGCAGTTCTTC.

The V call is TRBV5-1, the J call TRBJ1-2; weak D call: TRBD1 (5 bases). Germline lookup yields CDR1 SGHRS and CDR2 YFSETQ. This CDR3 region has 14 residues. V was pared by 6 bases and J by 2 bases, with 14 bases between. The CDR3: CASTRGRGNYGYTF. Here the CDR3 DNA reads TGCGCCAGCACCCGAGGGAGGGGAAACTATGGCTACACCTTC.

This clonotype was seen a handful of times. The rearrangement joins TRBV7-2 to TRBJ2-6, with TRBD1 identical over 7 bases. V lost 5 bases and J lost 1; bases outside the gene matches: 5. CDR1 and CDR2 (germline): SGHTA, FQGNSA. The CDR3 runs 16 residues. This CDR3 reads CASSPGGASGANVLTF. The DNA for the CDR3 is TGTGCCAGCAGCCCAGGGGGTGCGTCTGGGGCCAACGTCCTGACTTTC.

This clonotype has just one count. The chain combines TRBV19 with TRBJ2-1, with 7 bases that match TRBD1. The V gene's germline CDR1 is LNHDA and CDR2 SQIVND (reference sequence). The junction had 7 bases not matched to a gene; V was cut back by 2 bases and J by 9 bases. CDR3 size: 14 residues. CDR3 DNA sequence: TGTGCCAGTAGTATACTCCCGACAGGGCGTGAGCAGTTCTTC. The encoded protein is CASSILPTGREQFF.

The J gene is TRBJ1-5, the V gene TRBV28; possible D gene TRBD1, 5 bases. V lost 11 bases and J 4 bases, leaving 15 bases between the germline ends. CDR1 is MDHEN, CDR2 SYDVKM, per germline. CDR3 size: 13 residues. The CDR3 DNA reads TGTGCCGGCGCCCGGGACCCTAATCAGCCCCAGCATTTT. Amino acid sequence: CAGARDPNQPQHF.

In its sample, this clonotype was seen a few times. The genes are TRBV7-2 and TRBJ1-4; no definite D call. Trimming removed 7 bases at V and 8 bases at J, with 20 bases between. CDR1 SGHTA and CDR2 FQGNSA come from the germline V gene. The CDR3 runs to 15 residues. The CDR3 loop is CASTNPGRVREKLFF. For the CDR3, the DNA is TGTGCCAGCACCAACCCGGGGAGGGTGCGCGAAAAACTGTTTTTT.

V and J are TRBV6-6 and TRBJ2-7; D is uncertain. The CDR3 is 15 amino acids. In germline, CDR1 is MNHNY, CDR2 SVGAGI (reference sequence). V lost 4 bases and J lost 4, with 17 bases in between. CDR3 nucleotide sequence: TGTGCCAGCAGTTGGTCCACGCCAAGGTTGTACGAGCAGTACTTC. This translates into CASSWSTPRLYEQYF.

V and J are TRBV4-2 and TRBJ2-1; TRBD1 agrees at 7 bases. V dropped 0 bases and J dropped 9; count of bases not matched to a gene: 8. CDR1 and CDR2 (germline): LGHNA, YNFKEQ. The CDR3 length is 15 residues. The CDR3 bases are TGTGCCAGCAGCCAAGACTCGACAGGGTCGGGTGAGCAGTTCTTC. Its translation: CASSQDSTGSGEQFF.

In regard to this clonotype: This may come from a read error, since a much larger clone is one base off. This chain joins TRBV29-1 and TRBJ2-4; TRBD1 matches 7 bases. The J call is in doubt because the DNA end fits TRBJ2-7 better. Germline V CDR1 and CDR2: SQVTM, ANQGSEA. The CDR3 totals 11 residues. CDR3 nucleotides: TGCAGCGCACAGGGGTGCGACGAGCAGTACTTC. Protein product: CSAQGCDEQYF.

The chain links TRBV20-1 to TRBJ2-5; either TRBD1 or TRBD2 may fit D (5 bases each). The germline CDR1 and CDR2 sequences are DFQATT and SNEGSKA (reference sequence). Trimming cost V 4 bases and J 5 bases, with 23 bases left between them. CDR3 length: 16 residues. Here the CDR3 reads CSATRPEGTLTETQYF. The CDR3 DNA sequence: TGCAGTGCTACCCGACCTGAGGGGACGTTGACGGAGACCCAGTACTTC.

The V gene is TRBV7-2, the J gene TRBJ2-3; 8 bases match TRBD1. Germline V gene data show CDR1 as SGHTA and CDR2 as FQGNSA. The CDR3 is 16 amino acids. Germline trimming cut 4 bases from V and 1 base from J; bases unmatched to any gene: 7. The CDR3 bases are TGTGCCAGCAGCTCCGCAGGGGGCGTCGGCACAGATACGCAGTATTTT. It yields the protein CASSSAGGVGTDTQYF.

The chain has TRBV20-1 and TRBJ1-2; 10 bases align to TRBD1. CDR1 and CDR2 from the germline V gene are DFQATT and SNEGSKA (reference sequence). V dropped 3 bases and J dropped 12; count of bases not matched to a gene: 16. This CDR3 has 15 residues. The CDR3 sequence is CSARWRGQGVLSDTF. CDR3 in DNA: TGCAGTGCTAGGTGGAGAGGACAGGGGGTCTTGTCGGACACCTTC.

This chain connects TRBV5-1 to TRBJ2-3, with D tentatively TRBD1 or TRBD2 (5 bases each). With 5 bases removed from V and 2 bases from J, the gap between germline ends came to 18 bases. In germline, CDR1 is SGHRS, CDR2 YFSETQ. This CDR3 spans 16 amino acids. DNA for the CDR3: TGCGCCAGCAGTACCGCCGGGGCGACAAACACAGATACGCAGTATTTT. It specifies CASSTAGATNTDTQYF.

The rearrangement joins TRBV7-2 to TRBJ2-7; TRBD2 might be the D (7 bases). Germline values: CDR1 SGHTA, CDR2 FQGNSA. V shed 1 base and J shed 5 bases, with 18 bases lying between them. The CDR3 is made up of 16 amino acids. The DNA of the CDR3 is TGTGCCAGCAGCTTAGTTTTCGCAGGGAGGGGGAACGAGCAGTACTTC. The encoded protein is CASSLVFAGRGNEQYF. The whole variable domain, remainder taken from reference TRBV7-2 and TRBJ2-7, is GAGVSQSPSNKVTEKGKDVELRCDPISGHTALYWYRQSLGQGLEFLIYFQGNSAPDKSGLPSDRFSAERTGGSVSTLTIQRTQQEDSAVYLCASSLVFAGRGNEQYFGPGTRLTVT.